This TCR beta chain was observed in a study of identical twins. Study-wide findings and caveats: With abundant cord blood beta clonotypes, insertions were fewer; memory repertoires showed no such pattern. Surplus twin overlap in beta out-of-frame sequences was less pronounced.

TCRdb recomputed calls from the 5' RACE reads with MiXCR, one row per CDR3 protein. The sample has hundreds of thousands of distinct CDR3 sequences; more than 6.5% are singletons. V lost 6 bases and J 5 bases, leaving 13 bases between the germline ends. The CDR3 runs 12 residues. Germline V gene lookup returns CDR1 DFQATT and CDR2 SNEGSKA (reference sequence). About this clonotype: Its specificity is not known.

Each donor (without exception) was a healthy Caucasian. This same sample was also part of a study on yellow fever vaccine responses in identical twins. This second study notes: Twins' vaccine T cell response reportedly gave the appearance of partial convergence and partial personalization.

Sequencing used PBMCs. The chain combines TRBV20-1 with TRBJ2-5; TRBD2 might be the D (5 bases). The receptor comes from a woman aged 18-29 years in good health. CDR3 bases: TGCAGTGCCGCCGGGGAGCAGGAGACCCAGTACTTC. It encodes CSAAGEQETQYF.